This TCR beta chain was profiled in a study of T-cell reconstitution after alpha-beta-depleted transplantation in children. Preparation of the TCRbeta library used unique molecular identifiers. Using its own MiXCR run on the PCR reads, TCRdb lists one record per CDR3 protein. The profile shows about 480,000 distinct CDR3 sequences, under 15% of them singletons. Germline lookup yields CDR1 LGHNA and CDR2 YNFKEQ. V was trimmed by 1 base and J by 6 bases, leaving 10 bases between them. This CDR3 contains 13 residues. The sequencing used PBMCs from the stem cell graft donor, collected from the stem cell graft. This sequence was found in a human donor who donated a stem cell graft to a child with combined immunodeficiency. This chain uses TRBV4-2 with TRBJ2-7; D unclear. CDR3 in amino acids: CASSQGSGVEQYF. CDR3 DNA: TGTGCCAGCAGCCAAGGATCTGGGGTCGAGCAGTACTTC.